These 10 T cell receptor beta chains originate from one sample sequenced in a study of Graves' ophthalmopathy and Graves' hyperthyroidism. The sequenced template was RNA, covering the TCR beta CDR3 region. First-round RT-PCR used HTBI primers; second-round multiplex PCR followed. A single record per CDR3 protein comes from TCRdb applying MiXCR to the multiplex PCR reads. The sample records about 210,000 distinct CDR3 sequences, 25% to 30% being singletons. The sequenced sample was peripheral blood. These TCRs come from a man in his fifties or sixties with Graves' ophthalmopathy.

This clonotype was counted at least ten times. The chain recombines TRBV7-3 with TRBJ2-7; D uncertain. Germline V gene lookup returns CDR1 SGHTA and CDR2 FQGTGA. The V end was cut by 1 base, the J end by 3 bases, with 10 bases between. CDR3 length: 14 residues. The CDR3 protein is CASSLSGDIYEQYF. CDR3 in DNA: TGTGCCAGCAGCTTAAGTGGGGATATCTACGAGCAGTACTTC. The variable domain in full, with the rest retrieved from reference TRBV7-3 and TRBJ2-7, is GAGVSQTPSNKVTEKGKYVELRCDPISGHTALYWYRQSLGQGPEFLIYFQGTGAADDSGLPNDRFFAVRPEGSVSTLKIQRTERGDSAVYLCASSLSGDIYEQYFGPGTRLTVT.

This clonotype was seen ten or more times. The V call is TRBV5-1, the J call TRBJ2-7; 7 positions match TRBD2. Germline V gene lookup returns CDR1 SGHRS and CDR2 YFSETQ. The CDR3 spans 15 residues. Germline trimming cut 4 bases from V and 5 bases from J; bases unmatched to any gene: 12. CDR3 in amino acids: CASSTGREGHNEQYF. CDR3 in DNA: TGCGCCAGCAGCACGGGGAGGGAGGGCCACAACGAGCAGTACTTC.

The genes are TRBV7-3 and TRBJ2-7; 8 nucleotides line up with TRBD1. The CDR3 covers 15 residues. CDR1 SGHTA and CDR2 FQGTGA come from the germline V gene. With 4 bases clipped from V and 3 bases from J, the junction kept 8 bases outside the gene matches. The CDR3 protein is CASSSRDRGHYEQYF. The CDR3 DNA reads as TGTGCCAGCAGCTCCCGCGACAGGGGCCACTACGAGCAGTACTTC.

This clonotype was detected ten times or more. This chain uses TRBV12-3 or TRBV12-4 with TRBJ2-2; tentatively, D is TRBD1 or TRBD2 (5 bases each). V lost 3 bases to trimming and J lost 6 bases, with 11 bases between them. The CDR3 is 14 amino acids. The CDR3 DNA reads as TGTGCCAGCAGTTTTGCCGGGGACCCCGGGGAGCTGTTTTTT. This codes for CASSFAGDPGELFF.

The chain uses TRBV11-1 and TRBJ2-5; the D call may be TRBD1 or TRBD2 (5 bases each). V was trimmed by 4 bases and J by 3 bases, leaving 15 bases between them. Germline CDR1 and CDR2: SGHAT and FQDESV (reference sequence). This CDR3 is built from 15 residues. CDR3 DNA sequence: TGTGCCAGCAGCTCCCAACGGGGACGTAAAGAGACCCAGTACTTC. Its protein is CASSSQRGRKETQYF.

The genes are TRBV6-2 or TRBV6-3 and TRBJ1-5; D remains unclear. V was cut by 0 bases and J by 7 bases, with 7 bases left in between. CDR3 size: 13 residues. The germline gives CDR1 MNHEY, CDR2 SVGEGT. CDR3 bases: TGTGCCAGCAGTTACTCGGCGGTCCAGCCCCAGCATTTT. Residues: CASSYSAVQPQHF.

Many counts were recorded for this clonotype. This chain links TRBV20-1 with TRBJ1-5; 7 bases are shared with TRBD1. Trimming cost V 5 bases and J 7 bases; bases outside gene matches: 11. The CDR3 extends over 14 amino acids. Germline CDR1 reads DFQATT; CDR2 reads SNEGSKA (reference sequence). CDR3 DNA: TGCAGTGCTGCCACGGGGACAGCCCGCCAGCCCCAGCATTTT. Encoded protein: CSAATGTARQPQHF.

This clonotype came up many times. The genes are TRBV11-2 and TRBJ1-6, with D possibly being TRBD1 (6 bases). CDR1 SGHAT and CDR2 FQNNGV come from the germline V gene. The CDR3 covers 15 residues. Deletions cut 0 bases from V and 6 bases from J, with 9 bases between. Written as DNA, the CDR3 is TGTGCCAGCAGCTTAGAAAGGACAGCTAATTCACCCCTCCACTTT. This translates into CASSLERTANSPLHF.

This clonotype was seen ten or more times. This chain uses TRBV12-3 or TRBV12-4 with TRBJ2-5; 8 nucleotides line up with TRBD2. This CDR3 has 14 amino acids. Trimming took 6 bases from V and 9 from J; bases not matched to a gene: 12. CDR3 protein: CASSTSGSGGAQYF. CDR3 in DNA: TGTGCCAGCAGCACAAGCGGGAGTGGGGGGGCCCAGTACTTC.

The sample holds many counts of this clonotype. The chain combines TRBV6-1 with TRBJ1-5; D gene ambiguous. Between the trimmed V and J ends, which lost 3 bases and 4 bases, there was a span of 7 bases. The CDR3 contains 13 residues. Germline CDR1 is MNHNS and CDR2 is SASEGT. CDR3 DNA sequence: TGTGCCAGCAGTGAGTTTGATAATCAGCCCCAGCATTTT. Residues: CASSEFDNQPQHF.